The rows below give T cell receptor beta chains drawn from one sample of a study of Ad26.COV2.S vaccination and SARS-CoV-2 variants. Generated by immunoSEQ multiplex PCR, the TCRdb table keeps only in-frame clones and is missing some. Among roughly 420,000 clones listed, 85% to 90% were seen once. This specimen was peripheral blood, taken in a trial of Ad26.COV2.S vaccine versus placebo. Receptors originate from a person aged 18 to 65 who received the Ad26.COV2.S COVID-19 vaccine or a placebo. CDR3s include the opening cysteine and the closing phenylalanine or tryptophan. D genes are given only for firm matches. Clone size is shown for a subset of rows, as once, few, many or a class of expanded clone.

cdr3_length j_call clone_size d_call v_call cdr3_nt cdr3_aa
13 TRBJ1-4 . . TRBV11-3 TGTGCCAGCAGCAATGGGGCAGATGAAAAACTGTTTTTT CASSNGADEKLFF
15 TRBJ1-2 . . TRBV3-1/TRBV3-2 TGTGCCAGCAGCCCAGGTGTGAGTGGGTCCCATGGCTACACCTTC CASSPGVSGSHGYTF
16 TRBJ2-3 . . TRBV15 TGTGCCACAGAGAGCGCGCCCCTCGGAGGCACAGATACGCAGTATTTT CATESAPLGGTDTQYF
11 TRBJ1-4 few . TRBV7-9 TGTGCCAGCAGCACGAGCGAAAAACTGTTTTTT CASSTSEKLFF
14 TRBJ1-1 . TRBD1 TRBV4-3 TGCGCCAGCAGGCGGGACAGGGAAGGGACTGAAGCTTTCTTT CASRRDREGTEAFF
14 TRBJ2-5 . . TRBV9 TGTGCCAGCAGCGTTAGCGGTTTACAAGAGACCCAGTACTTC CASSVSGLQETQYF
13 TRBJ2-3 . . TRBV5-8 TGTGCCAGCAGCTTCATCGCGCTCCAAATATCATATTTT CASSFIALQISYF
14 TRBJ2-2 once TRBD1 TRBV7-2 TGTGCCAGCAGCAGACAGGGGAACACCGGGGAGCTGTTTTTT CASSRQGNTGELFF
13 TRBJ1-5 . . TRBV9 TGTGCCAGCGGACAAAGGGGCTATCAGCCCCAGCATTTT CASGQRGYQPQHF
14 TRBJ2-1 . . TRBV7-3 TGTGCCAGCAGCTTAATGGGGGCCTACAATGAGCAGTTCTTC CASSLMGAYNEQFF
15 TRBJ1-6 . TRBD1 TRBV10-3 TGTGCCATCAGCCCCTCGGGGACAGGGGATTCACCCCTCCACTTT CAISPSGTGDSPLHF
14 TRBJ1-5 . . TRBV6-2/TRBV6-3 TGTGCCAGCAGCCAACAGGTTAGCAATCAGCCCCAGCATTTT CASSQQVSNQPQHF
14 TRBJ1-4 . . TRBV19 TGTGCCAGTAGTCTAAGACAGCTAAGTGAAAAACTGTTTTTT CASSLRQLSEKLFF
15 TRBJ2-2 once TRBD2 TRBV19 TGTGCCAGTCAGCGGGAGGGGGGGAACACCGGGGAGCTGTTTTTT CASQREGGNTGELFF
14 TRBJ2-1 . TRBD1 TRBV5-1 TGCGCCAGCAGCTTGGGGGGACAGGATAATGAGCAGTTCTTC CASSLGGQDNEQFF
12 TRBJ1-1 once TRBD1 TRBV28 TGTGCCAGCAGTAGCCTGGACAGGGAAGCTTTCTTT CASSSLDREAFF
13 TRBJ2-3 . . TRBV9 TGTGCCAGCAGCGGAGCGAGCACAGATACGCAGTATTTT CASSGASTDTQYF
13 TRBJ2-3 . . TRBV7-9 TGTGCCAGCAGTCTCCGGGGAGCAGATACGCAGTATTTT CASSLRGADTQYF